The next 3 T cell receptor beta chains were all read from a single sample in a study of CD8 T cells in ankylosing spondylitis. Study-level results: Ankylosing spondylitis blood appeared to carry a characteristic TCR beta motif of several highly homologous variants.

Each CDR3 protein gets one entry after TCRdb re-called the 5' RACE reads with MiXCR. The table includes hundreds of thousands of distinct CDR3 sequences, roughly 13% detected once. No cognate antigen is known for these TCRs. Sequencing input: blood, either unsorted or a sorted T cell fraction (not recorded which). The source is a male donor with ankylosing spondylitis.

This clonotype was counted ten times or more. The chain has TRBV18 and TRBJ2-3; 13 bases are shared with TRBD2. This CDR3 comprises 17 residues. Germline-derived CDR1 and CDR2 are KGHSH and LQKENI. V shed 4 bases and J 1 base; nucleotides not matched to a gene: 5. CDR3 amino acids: CASSRGTSGVGTDTQYF. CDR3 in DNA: TGTGCCAGCTCACGCGGGACTAGCGGGGTCGGCACAGATACGCAGTATTTT.

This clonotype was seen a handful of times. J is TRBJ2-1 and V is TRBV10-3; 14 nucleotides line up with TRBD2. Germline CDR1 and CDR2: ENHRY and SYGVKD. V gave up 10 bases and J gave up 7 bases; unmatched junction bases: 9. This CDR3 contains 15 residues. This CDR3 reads CATRLAGGKGNEQFF. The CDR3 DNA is TGTGCCACCAGACTAGCGGGAGGGAAAGGGAATGAGCAGTTCTTC.

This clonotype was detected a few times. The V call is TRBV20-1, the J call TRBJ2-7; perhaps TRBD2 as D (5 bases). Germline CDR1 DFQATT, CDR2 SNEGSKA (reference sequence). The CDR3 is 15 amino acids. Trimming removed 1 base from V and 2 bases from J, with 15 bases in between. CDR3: CSARAPGEHPYEQYF. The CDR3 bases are TGCAGTGCTAGAGCCCCTGGGGAGCACCCCTACGAGCAGTACTTC.